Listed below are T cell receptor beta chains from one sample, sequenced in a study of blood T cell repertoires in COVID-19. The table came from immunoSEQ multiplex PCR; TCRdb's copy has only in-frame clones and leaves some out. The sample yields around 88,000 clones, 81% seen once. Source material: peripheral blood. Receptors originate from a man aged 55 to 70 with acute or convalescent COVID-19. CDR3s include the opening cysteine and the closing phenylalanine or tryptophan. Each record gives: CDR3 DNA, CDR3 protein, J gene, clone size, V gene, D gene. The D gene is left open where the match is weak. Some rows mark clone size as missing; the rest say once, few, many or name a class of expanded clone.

cdr3_nt: TGTGCCAGCAGTTCTTCCTCGACTAGCCCACGGAATGAGCAGTTCTTC
cdr3_aa: CASSSSSTSPRNEQFF
j_call: TRBJ2-1
clone_size: NA
v_call: TRBV6-2/TRBV6-3
d_call: TRBD2

cdr3_nt: TGTGCCAGCAGATCTATAGTGGCGGGAGACAATGAGCAGTTCTTC
cdr3_aa: CASRSIVAGDNEQFF
j_call: TRBJ2-1
clone_size: NA
v_call: TRBV27
d_call: TRBD2

cdr3_nt: TGCGCCAGCAGCCAAGATTGGGGGCGACAGAGAAGCCATCAAGAGACCCAGTACTTC
cdr3_aa: CASSQDWGRQRSHQETQYF
j_call: TRBJ2-5
clone_size: once
v_call: TRBV4-1
d_call: NA

cdr3_nt: TGTGCCAGCAGCAAAAGGAGGGGTGGTGAAGCTTTCTTT
cdr3_aa: CASSKRRGGEAFF
j_call: TRBJ1-1
clone_size: NA
v_call: TRBV14
d_call: NA

cdr3_nt: TGTGCCAGCAGCGCGGGGGGCCCTAATTCACCCCTCCACTTT
cdr3_aa: CASSAGGPNSPLHF
j_call: TRBJ1-6
clone_size: NA
v_call: TRBV7-2
d_call: NA

cdr3_nt: TGTGCTAGTGGGCGGGGACAGGCACCAGATTTT
cdr3_aa: CASGRGQAPDF
j_call: TRBJ2-3
clone_size: NA
v_call: TRBV12-5
d_call: TRBD1

cdr3_nt: TGTGCCAGCGAGGGCACAGACATTCAGTACTTC
cdr3_aa: CASEGTDIQYF
j_call: TRBJ2-4
clone_size: NA
v_call: TRBV7-9
d_call: NA

cdr3_nt: TGTGCCAGTAGTATTACAGGCGGGGGGAACTACAATGAGCAGTTCTTC
cdr3_aa: CASSITGGGNYNEQFF
j_call: TRBJ2-1
clone_size: NA
v_call: TRBV19
d_call: TRBD2

cdr3_nt: TGTGCCAGCTCACAAGAGGGGCAGGGGCTGGGGAACCAAGAGACCCAGTACTTC
cdr3_aa: CASSQEGQGLGNQETQYF
j_call: TRBJ2-5
clone_size: NA
v_call: TRBV18
d_call: NA

cdr3_nt: TGTGCCAGCAGCGTTAGCGGGGGGTATTCCTACAATGAGCAGTTCTTC
cdr3_aa: CASSVSGGYSYNEQFF
j_call: TRBJ2-1
clone_size: once
v_call: TRBV14
d_call: TRBD2

cdr3_nt: TGTGCCAGCAGTGGGACTAGCGCGTACAATGAGCAGTTCTTC
cdr3_aa: CASSGTSAYNEQFF
j_call: TRBJ2-1
clone_size: few
v_call: TRBV2
d_call: TRBD2

cdr3_nt: TGTGCCAGCAGCTTAGGTGTGGGTAGTAGGACAGTAATTTCCAATGAGCAGTTCTTC
cdr3_aa: CASSLGVGSRTVISNEQFF
j_call: TRBJ2-1
clone_size: NA
v_call: TRBV7-6
d_call: NA

cdr3_nt: TGTGCCAGCAGCTTCACCACCGAAGCGACCCAGTACTTC
cdr3_aa: CASSFTTEATQYF
j_call: TRBJ2-5
clone_size: NA
v_call: TRBV7-3
d_call: NA

cdr3_nt: TGTGCCACCAGTCCAACCGGGACAGGGGGCCGTACCGGGGAGCTGTTTTTT
cdr3_aa: CATSPTGTGGRTGELFF
j_call: TRBJ2-2
clone_size: NA
v_call: TRBV24-1
d_call: TRBD1

cdr3_nt: TGTGCCAGCAGCTTCCCAGGGGGCGGCTATGGCTACACCTTC
cdr3_aa: CASSFPGGGYGYTF
j_call: TRBJ1-2
clone_size: NA
v_call: TRBV7-2
d_call: TRBD1

cdr3_nt: TGTGCCACCAGTGATTGGGGGGGAAATGAGCAGTTCTTC
cdr3_aa: CATSDWGGNEQFF
j_call: TRBJ2-1
clone_size: NA
v_call: TRBV24-1
d_call: TRBD2

cdr3_nt: TGTGCCAGCCGGAGTAGGACAGGGGGTCTTGGCTACACCTTC
cdr3_aa: CASRSRTGGLGYTF
j_call: TRBJ1-2
clone_size: NA
v_call: TRBV27
d_call: TRBD1

cdr3_nt: TGTGCCAGCAGTCCCGGGACTAGCGGTATCTACGAGCAGTACTTC
cdr3_aa: CASSPGTSGIYEQYF
j_call: TRBJ2-7
clone_size: once
v_call: TRBV27
d_call: TRBD2

cdr3_nt: TGTGCCAGCAGCTTAGAGGTCCTAGCGGCTATTCGGAATGAGCAGTTCTTC
cdr3_aa: CASSLEVLAAIRNEQFF
j_call: TRBJ2-1
clone_size: NA
v_call: TRBV11-2
d_call: TRBD2

cdr3_nt: TGTGCCAGCAGTTTGGGGCTTACCCAGTACTTC
cdr3_aa: CASSLGLTQYF
j_call: TRBJ2-5
clone_size: NA
v_call: TRBV12-3/TRBV12-4
d_call: NA

cdr3_nt: TGTGCCAGCAGTCGAGGGGGCAATGAGCAGTTCTTC
cdr3_aa: CASSRGGNEQFF
j_call: TRBJ2-1
clone_size: NA
v_call: TRBV2
d_call: NA

cdr3_nt: TGTGCCAGCAGTAAGACAGGGTACTATGGCTACACCTTC
cdr3_aa: CASSKTGYYGYTF
j_call: TRBJ1-2
clone_size: NA
v_call: TRBV25-1
d_call: TRBD1

cdr3_nt: TGTGCCAGCAGTTACACACGCGGGACTATTGGCTACACCTTC
cdr3_aa: CASSYTRGTIGYTF
j_call: TRBJ1-2
clone_size: NA
v_call: TRBV6-2/TRBV6-3
d_call: NA

cdr3_nt: TGTGCCAGCAGCCAAAGCCAGGTTGGCGAAAAACTGTTTTTT
cdr3_aa: CASSQSQVGEKLFF
j_call: TRBJ1-4
clone_size: NA
v_call: TRBV3-1/TRBV3-2
d_call: NA

cdr3_nt: TGTGCCAGCTCTCTCCAGGGGGCAAGGGACAATGAAAAACTGTTTTTT
cdr3_aa: CASSLQGARDNEKLFF
j_call: TRBJ1-4
clone_size: NA
v_call: TRBV18
d_call: TRBD1

cdr3_nt: TGTGCCAGCAGTCTGACCCGACAGGGCTCCACTGGAAACACCATATATTTT
cdr3_aa: CASSLTRQGSTGNTIYF
j_call: TRBJ1-3
clone_size: NA
v_call: TRBV27
d_call: TRBD1

cdr3_nt: TGTGCCAGCAGCGCCCGGGGACAGGGTAACTCTGGAAACACCATATATTTT
cdr3_aa: CASSARGQGNSGNTIYF
j_call: TRBJ1-3
clone_size: NA
v_call: TRBV7-6
d_call: TRBD1

cdr3_nt: TGTGCCAGCAGTGAAGATCCAGGGGCCCTTACTGCCTACGAGCAGTACTTC
cdr3_aa: CASSEDPGALTAYEQYF
j_call: TRBJ2-7
clone_size: NA
v_call: TRBV2
d_call: NA

cdr3_nt: TGCGCCAGCAGCTTGGGGACTAGCGGGGGAGAGACCCAGTACTTC
cdr3_aa: CASSLGTSGGETQYF
j_call: TRBJ2-5
clone_size: NA
v_call: TRBV5-1
d_call: TRBD2

cdr3_nt: TGTGCCAGCATGCCGCCGTTCGGGGTCACTGAAGCTTTCTTT
cdr3_aa: CASMPPFGVTEAFF
j_call: TRBJ1-1
clone_size: few
v_call: TRBV5-4
d_call: NA

cdr3_nt: TGTGCCAGTAGTATCAACACGGGATACGAGCAGTACTTC
cdr3_aa: CASSINTGYEQYF
j_call: TRBJ2-7
clone_size: few
v_call: TRBV19
d_call: NA

cdr3_nt: TGTGCCAGTAGTAGAAGCGGGGGGGTATATGAGCAGTACTTC
cdr3_aa: CASSRSGGVYEQYF
j_call: TRBJ2-7
clone_size: NA
v_call: TRBV19
d_call: TRBD2

cdr3_nt: TGTGCCATCGCGCCAGGTGTGCTGAACACTGAAGCTTTCTTT
cdr3_aa: CAIAPGVLNTEAFF
j_call: TRBJ1-1
clone_size: NA
v_call: TRBV10-3
d_call: NA

cdr3_nt: TGCGCCAGCAGCTTGGGGCTGACTCAAGGCAATGAGCAGTTCTTC
cdr3_aa: CASSLGLTQGNEQFF
j_call: TRBJ2-1
clone_size: NA
v_call: TRBV5-1
d_call: NA

cdr3_nt: TGTGCCAGCAGCTTCGAAACCGGGACAGGGCTCAACTACAATGAGCAGTTCTTC
cdr3_aa: CASSFETGTGLNYNEQFF
j_call: TRBJ2-1
clone_size: NA
v_call: TRBV5-8
d_call: TRBD1

cdr3_nt: TGTGCCAGCAGCCAGGATCTCTGGCGGGGGGCCGAGACCCAGTACTTC
cdr3_aa: CASSQDLWRGAETQYF
j_call: TRBJ2-5
clone_size: few
v_call: TRBV14
d_call: TRBD2

cdr3_nt: TGTGCCAGCAGTCCGCGGACTGGATACGAGCAGTACTTC
cdr3_aa: CASSPRTGYEQYF
j_call: TRBJ2-7
clone_size: once
v_call: TRBV27
d_call: NA

cdr3_nt: TGTGCCAGCAGCTCCGGAAAGCGGGACCCCGGGAGCTTGAACACTGAAGCTTTCTTT
cdr3_aa: CASSSGKRDPGSLNTEAFF
j_call: TRBJ1-1
clone_size: once
v_call: TRBV7-8
d_call: NA

cdr3_nt: TGTGCCAGAAGCTTGGTAAGAGGAGCGGGAGAGCCCTACGAGCAGTACTTC
cdr3_aa: CARSLVRGAGEPYEQYF
j_call: TRBJ2-7
clone_size: NA
v_call: TRBV5-3
d_call: TRBD2

cdr3_nt: TGTGCCAGCAGTCCGGGACAGGGGGCTGTTAATGAAAAACTGTTTTTT
cdr3_aa: CASSPGQGAVNEKLFF
j_call: TRBJ1-4
clone_size: NA
v_call: TRBV27
d_call: TRBD1

cdr3_nt: TGCGCCAGCAGCTTAGGTAGCCGGGTTTTGAGCGAGCAGTACTTC
cdr3_aa: CASSLGSRVLSEQYF
j_call: TRBJ2-7
clone_size: NA
v_call: TRBV4-3
d_call: NA